This T cell receptor beta chain is from a study of a mutant IDH1 vaccine in newly diagnosed glioma. Study information: Patients were started on vaccination 4-6 weeks after radiotherapy alone, or with temozolomide cycles. Prior therapy was radiotherapy, temozolomide, or both; most received both. Visit V12 was at week 35; visit V13 was at week 47. Study findings and constraints: In 90% to 95% of patients, immune responses induced by the vaccine occurred.

Described time point: week 47, end of study. Each vaccine dose was 300 ug of mutant IDH1 20-mer peptide, with topical imiquimod. Here immunoSEQ multiplex PCR was the method, and the copy in TCRdb shows in-frame clones only, minus some. The sample consists of roughly 51,000 clones, roughly 80% of them appearing once. The CDR3 runs to 14 residues. The J segment lost 2 bases and the V segment lost 5 bases, leaving 5 bases of the junction unmatched. In germline, CDR1 is MNHNS, CDR2 SASEGT. This clone was counted once. The antigen remains unidentified. This receptor was obtained from a woman in her thirties with glioma. Some clones in this sample may be carry-over from other donors' samples. V gene TRBV6-1 combines with J gene TRBJ1-1, with 7 bases identical to TRBD1. The material sequenced was PBMCs, taken from a glioma patient whose treatment included an IDH1 peptide vaccine. CDR3 amino acids: CASSIDRANTEAFF. For the CDR3, the DNA is TGTGCCAGCAGTATCGACAGGGCCAACACTGAAGCTTTCTTT.